This passage covers 12 T cell receptor beta chains from one sample sequenced in a study of T cells in Graves' hyperthyroidism and ophthalmopathy. What was amplified from RNA transcripts were TCR beta CDR3 regions. Using the HTBI primer set, a first-round RT-PCR was run on the TCR CDR3. TCRdb processed the multiplex PCR reads anew with MiXCR; each CDR3 protein has one entry. The table has under 500,000 distinct CDR3 sequences, around 15% seen once; the top ten hold around 30%. The sample comprised blood. The origin of the receptors is a man in his fifties or sixties with Graves' ophthalmopathy.

In the case of this clonotype: It may be a read error: a sequence one base away is much more abundant. The V gene is TRBV7-8, the J gene TRBJ2-7; TRBD2 matches 7 bases. The J call may be faulty, since TRBJ2-1 better matches the DNA end. Germline assignment: CDR1 SGHVS and CDR2 FQNEAQ. The length of the CDR3 is 14 residues. As DNA, the CDR3 is TGTGCCAACAGACCTTTGCGGGAGCTCGGTGAGCAGTTCTTC. This gives the protein CANRPLRELGEQFF.

This clonotype was observed a handful of times. The chain recombines TRBV28 with TRBJ2-7, with 12 bases that match TRBD1. CDR1 and CDR2 from the germline V gene are MDHEN and SYDVKM. This CDR3 is 15 amino acids long. J lost 6 bases, V lost 7 bases, and 10 bases had no gene match. CDR3 DNA: TGTGCCAGCACCCTCAGTGGGACAGGGGGCGTCGAGCAGTACTTC. This encodes CASTLSGTGGVEQYF.

This clonotype was seen many times. The genes are TRBV20-1 and TRBJ2-1; 11 bases fit TRBD2. Trimming cost V 2 bases and J 1 base; bases outside gene matches: 4. The CDR3 contains 16 residues. From germline, CDR1 is DFQATT and CDR2 SNEGSKA (reference sequence). DNA of the CDR3: TGCAGTGCTAGAACGGGACTAGCGGCATCCTACAATGAGCAGTTCTTC. This sequence encodes CSARTGLAASYNEQFF.

This clonotype appeared a few times. V gene TRBV24-1 combines with J gene TRBJ2-2, with D maybe TRBD1 (6 bases). Germline V gene lookup returns CDR1 KGHDR and CDR2 SFDVKD. Trimming took 6 bases from V and 7 from J, leaving 11 bases between them. The CDR3 contains 13 residues. The CDR3 DNA reads TGTGCCACCAGTAGGCAGGGGAGCGGGGAGCTGTTTTTT. This translates into CATSRQGSGELFF.

There are many counts of this clonotype. The chain has TRBV5-1 and TRBJ2-1; 10 nucleotides agree with TRBD2. The germline CDR1 and CDR2 sequences are SGHRS and YFSETQ. This CDR3 contains 17 residues. V lost 4 bases and J lost 2; bases outside the gene matches: 9. The CDR3 here is CASSTGLSGRTYNEQFF. The CDR3 coding sequence is TGCGCCAGCAGCACAGGCCTTAGCGGGAGGACCTACAATGAGCAGTTCTTC.

V usage is TRBV10-1 and J usage is TRBJ1-2; D ambiguous. The germline gives CDR1 WNHNN, CDR2 SYGVQD (reference sequence). The CDR3 length is 13 residues. V lost 4 bases to trimming and J lost 2 bases, with 8 bases between them. In DNA, the CDR3 is TGCGCCAGCAGTGGGCAAACGAACTATGGCTACACCTTC. Translation gives CASSGQTNYGYTF.

This clonotype came up many times. V is TRBV7-9 and J is TRBJ2-5; TRBD2 agrees at 9 bases. The CDR3 extends over 18 amino acids. V dropped 4 bases and J dropped 5; count of bases not matched to a gene: 17. Germline CDR1 and CDR2: SEHNR and FQNEAQ (reference sequence). The CDR3 spells CASSSRWASGTADETQYF. The DNA of the CDR3 is TGTGCCAGCAGCTCCAGATGGGCTAGCGGGACGGCGGATGAGACCCAGTACTTC.

This clonotype was recorded at least ten times. The V gene is TRBV30, the J gene TRBJ1-5; unclear D gene. The V gene lost 2 bases and the J gene lost 7 bases, with 12 bases spanning the gap. CDR3 length: 13 residues. Germline-derived CDR1 and CDR2 are GTSNPN and SVGIG (reference sequence). The CDR3 spells CAWSTGVSQPQHF. The DNA of the CDR3 is TGTGCCTGGAGTACTGGGGTAAGCCAGCCCCAGCATTTT.

This clonotype was recorded at least ten times. The V call is TRBV29-1, the J call TRBJ2-2, with 10 bases lining up with TRBD2. Per germline, CDR1 SQVTM and CDR2 ANQGSEA. The junction had 7 bases not matched to a gene; V was cut back by 8 bases and J by 4 bases. The CDR3 sequence is 14 residues long. CDR3 residues: CSISSGRGTGELFF. The CDR3 coding sequence is TGCAGCATCTCAAGCGGGAGGGGCACCGGGGAGCTGTTTTTT.

The J gene is TRBJ1-5, the V gene TRBV3-1; D possibly corresponds to TRBD1 (5 bases). Germline lookup yields CDR1 LGHDT and CDR2 YNNKEL (reference sequence). The CDR3 contains 14 residues. V dropped 4 bases and J dropped 3 bases, with 10 bases sitting between them. The CDR3 bases are TGTGCCAGCAGCCGGGGGGGTAACAATCAGCCCCAGCATTTT. It is translated as CASSRGGNNQPQHF. Using reference TRBV3-1 and TRBJ1-5 for the parts outside the CDR3, the full variable domain is DTAVSQTPKYLVTQMGNDKSIKCEQNLGHDTMYWYKQDSKKFLKIMFSYNNKELIINETVPNRFSPKSPDKAHLNLHINSLELGDSAVYFCASSRGGNNQPQHFGDGTRLSIL.

This clonotype was seen repeatedly, ten times or more. J is TRBJ1-1 and V is TRBV11-3; 8 nucleotides align to TRBD1. Germline V gives CDR1 SGHNT, CDR2 YENEEA. The CDR3 sequence is 15 residues long. V lost 2 bases to trimming and J lost 5 bases; unmatched junction nucleotides: 7. CDR3 sequence reads: CASSLSSRGRTEAFF. In DNA, the CDR3 is TGTGCCAGCAGCTTATCAAGCAGGGGGCGAACTGAAGCTTTCTTT.

The table lists this clonotype with a few counts. The gene calls are TRBV27 and TRBJ2-7, with 7 bases lining up with TRBD2. With 5 bases clipped from V and 6 bases from J, the junction kept 16 bases outside the gene matches. CDR3 length: 16 residues. Germline values: CDR1 MNHEY, CDR2 SMNVEV (reference sequence). CDR3 nucleotides: TGTGCCAGCAGTGACGATGGGCGGGGGTCCAGGGCCGAGCAGTACTTC. Protein product: CASSDDGRGSRAEQYF.